The TCR beta chain described here comes from a study of vaccination effects on CD4 cells after COVID-19. Looking at the study overall: Following the second dose by a median of 72 days, the post-vaccine samples were obtained.

Using immunoSEQ multiplex PCR, the repertoire was profiled, and TCRdb retains in-frame clones only, with some absent. The sample lists roughly 25,000 clones, less than 75% occurring once. A note on this clone: Its matching antigen is unknown.

Findings and caveats of the study: Clones that were induced by infection or by vaccine showed marked contraction late after vaccination.

Before sequencing took place, the ViraFEST assay used viral peptide pools to expand antigen-specific CD4+ T cells. Isolation of CD4+ T cells took place after approximately ten days of culture. Two doses of either BNT162b2 or mRNA-1273 were given to each participant. Previously uninfected by SARS-CoV-2, the vaccine recipients also showed negative nucleocapsid antibodies. On both days 3 and 7, half of the culture medium was replaced with IL-2 medium. The trim removed 5 bases at V and 3 bases at J, leaving 0 bases unmatched. The CDR3 is made up of 13 amino acids. In germline, CDR1 is SGHNT, CDR2 YENEEA. The specimen was CD4+ T cells from PBMCs cultured with SARS-CoV-2 spike peptides, collected after COVID-19 vaccination. The sequence was collected from a human donor who received a COVID-19 vaccine. This sequence joins TRBV11-3 and TRBJ2-2, with 7 bases fitting TRBD1. CDR3: CASSTGDTGELFF. The CDR3 DNA is TGTGCCAGCAGCACAGGGGACACCGGGGAGCTGTTTTTT.